The next 3 T cell receptor beta chains were all read from a single sample in a study of CD8 T cells in ankylosing spondylitis. Each CDR3 protein is one row after TCRdb ran MiXCR on the 5' RACE reads. The sample has 250,000 or so distinct CDR3 sequences, around 25% seen once. Sequenced input: blood, either unsorted or a sorted T cell fraction (not recorded which). Source of these receptors: a male donor with ankylosing spondylitis or in good health (not recorded which).

The table lists this clonotype with many counts. The chain combines TRBV18 with TRBJ1-6; the D gene is possibly TRBD1 (5 bases). The ends were cut back, 0 bases at V and 11 bases at J, with 14 bases in the middle. Germline V gene data show CDR1 as KGHSH and CDR2 as LQKENI. The CDR3 extends over 15 amino acids. CDR3 nucleotides: TGTGCCAGCTCACCACCGAGGGGTGAGGGGACACCCCTCCACTTT. Translation gives CASSPPRGEGTPLHF.

The rearrangement links TRBV2 to TRBJ1-6; a possible D gene is TRBD1 (6 bases). CDR1 is SNHLY and CDR2 is FYNNEI in the germline V gene. V lost 7 bases, J lost 10 bases, and 23 bases lay in between. This CDR3 is built from 16 residues. CDR3 protein: CASKGGRTPPRSPLHF. For the CDR3, the DNA is TGTGCCAGCAAGGGGGGGCGGACCCCACCGAGATCACCCCTCCACTTT. Drawing the rest from reference TRBV2 and TRBJ1-6, the complete variable domain is EPEVTQTPSHQVTQMGQEVILRCVPISNHLYFYWYRQILGQKVEFLVSFYNNEISEKSEIFDDQFSVERPDGSNFTLKIRSTKLEDSAMYFCASKGGRTPPRSPLHFGNGTRLTVT.

J is TRBJ2-1 and V is TRBV20-1; D not certain. Trimming shortened V by 0 bases and J by 6 bases, and 12 bases separated the two germline ends. The CDR3 extends over 14 amino acids. Germline assignment: CDR1 DFQATT and CDR2 SNEGSKA (reference sequence). As DNA, the CDR3 is TGCAGTGCTAGAGATACGGGTAGCTTCAATGAGCAGTTCTTC. As protein: CSARDTGSFNEQFF.